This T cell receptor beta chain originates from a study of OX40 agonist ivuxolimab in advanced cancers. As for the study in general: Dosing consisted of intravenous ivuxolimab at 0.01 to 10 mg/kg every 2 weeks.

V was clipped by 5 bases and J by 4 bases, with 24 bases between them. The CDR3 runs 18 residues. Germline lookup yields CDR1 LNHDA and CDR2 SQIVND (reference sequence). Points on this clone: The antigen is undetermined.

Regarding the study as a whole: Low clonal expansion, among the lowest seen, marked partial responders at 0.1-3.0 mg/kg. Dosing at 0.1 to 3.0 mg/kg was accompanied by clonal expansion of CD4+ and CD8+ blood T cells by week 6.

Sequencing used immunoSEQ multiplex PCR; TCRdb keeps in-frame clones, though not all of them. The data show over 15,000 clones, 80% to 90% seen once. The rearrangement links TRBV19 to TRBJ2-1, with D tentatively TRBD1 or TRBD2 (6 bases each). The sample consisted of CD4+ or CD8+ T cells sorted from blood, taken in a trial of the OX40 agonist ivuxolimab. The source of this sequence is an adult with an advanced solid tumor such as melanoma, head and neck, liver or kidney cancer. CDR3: CASSFPRLAGGTYNEQFF. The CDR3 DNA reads TGTGCCAGTAGTTTCCCCCGATTAGCCGGGGGCACGTACAATGAGCAGTTCTTC.